The clone carrying this T cell receptor beta chain was recorded a few times. The sample comes from a study of early T cells in non-severe SARS-CoV-2 infection. Each CDR3 protein is one row after TCRdb ran MiXCR on the 5' RACE reads. The sample holds about 50,000 distinct CDR3 sequences; about 12% are singletons and the top ten take about 10%. CDR3 length equals 15 residues. V was shortened by 2 bases and J by 3 bases, with 13 bases between the two germline ends. Germline lookup yields CDR1 LGHDT and CDR2 YNNKEL (reference sequence). This receptor was identified in an adult who was a healthcare worker with PCR-confirmed SARS-CoV-2 infection or an uninfected control (not recorded which). The chain joins TRBV3-1 to TRBJ1-1; possibly TRBD1 for D (5 bases). Sample: whole blood. The CDR3 DNA is TGTGCCAGCAGCCAAAGGGGAGCTGGGGACACTGAAGCTTTCTTT. It encodes CASSQRGAGDTEAFF.